The sequence of this T cell receptor beta chain was determined in a study of blood T cell repertoires in COVID-19. In the original analysis: Counts of nucleated cells, estimated from reference gene primer amplification, were obtained. This table comes from immunoSEQ multiplex PCR, and its TCRdb copy is limited to in-frame clones, with some not included. From that table come the V and J calls and clone size; the DNA was used to work out D and trimming. The sample includes about 210,000 clones, about 87% of them seen just once. V dropped 4 bases and J dropped 2 bases, with 12 bases sitting between them. Germline values: CDR1 SNHLY, CDR2 FYNNEI. This CDR3 is 14 amino acids long.

The sample was PBMCs or T cells enriched from blood (not recorded which). This sequence was found in a man younger than 45 who had recovered from COVID-19. V is TRBV2 and J is TRBJ2-7, with D unresolved. CDR3 sequence reads: CASSGLSKAYEQYF. In DNA form, the CDR3 reads TGTGCCAGCAGTGGTCTGTCTAAAGCCTACGAGCAGTACTTC. The variable domain in full, with the rest retrieved from reference TRBV2 and TRBJ2-7, is EPEVTQTPSHQVTQMGQEVILRCVPISNHLYFYWYRQILGQKVEFLVSFYNNEISEKSEIFDDQFSVERPDGSNFTLKIRSTKLEDSAMYFCASSGLSKAYEQYFGPGTRLTVT.